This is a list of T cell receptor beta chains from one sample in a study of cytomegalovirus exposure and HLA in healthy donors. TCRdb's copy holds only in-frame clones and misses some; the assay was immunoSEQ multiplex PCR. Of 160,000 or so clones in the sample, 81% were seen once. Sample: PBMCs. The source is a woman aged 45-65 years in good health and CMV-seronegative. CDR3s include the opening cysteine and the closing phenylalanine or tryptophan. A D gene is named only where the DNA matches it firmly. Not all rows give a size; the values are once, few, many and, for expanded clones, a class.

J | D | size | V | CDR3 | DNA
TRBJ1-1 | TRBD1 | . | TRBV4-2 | CASSHGTANTEAFF | TGTGCCAGCAGCCACGGGACAGCGAACACTGAAGCTTTCTTT
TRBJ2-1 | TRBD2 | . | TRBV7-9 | CASSAAGGVDEQFF | TGTGCCAGCAGCGCAGCGGGAGGGGTCGATGAGCAGTTCTTC
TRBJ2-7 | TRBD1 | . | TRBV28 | CATEQGGSYEQYF | TGTGCCACCGAACAGGGGGGCTCCTACGAGCAGTACTTC
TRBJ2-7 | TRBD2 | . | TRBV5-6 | CASSPGAGIEQYF | TGTGCCAGCAGCCCCGGAGCGGGGATCGAGCAGTACTTC
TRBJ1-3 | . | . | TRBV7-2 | CASSLDYSGNTIYF | TGTGCCAGCAGCTTAGACTACTCTGGAAACACCATATATTTT
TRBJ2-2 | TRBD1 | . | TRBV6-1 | CASPKDRGNTGELFF | TGTGCCAGCCCAAAGGACAGGGGGAACACCGGGGAGCTGTTTTTT
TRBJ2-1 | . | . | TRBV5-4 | CASSLQGPYNEQFF | TGTGCCAGCAGCTTACAGGGACCATACAATGAGCAGTTCTTC
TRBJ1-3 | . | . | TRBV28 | CASSLWRGSSGNTIYF | TGTGCCAGCAGTTTATGGAGAGGCAGCTCTGGAAACACCATATATTTT
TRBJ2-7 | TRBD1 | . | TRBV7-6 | CASSLGGQPTYEQYF | TGTGCCAGCAGCTTAGGGGGACAGCCTACCTACGAGCAGTACTTC
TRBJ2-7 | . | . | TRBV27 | CASWDIAYEQYF | TGTGCCAGCTGGGACATAGCCTACGAGCAGTACTTC
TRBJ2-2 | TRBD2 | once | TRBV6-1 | CASSERLAGGTGELFF | TGTGCCAGCAGTGAACGGCTAGCGGGGGGCACCGGGGAGCTGTTTTTT
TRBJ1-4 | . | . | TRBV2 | CASSERVPRVKLFF | TGTGCCAGCAGTGAACGTGTCCCCAGGGTCAAACTGTTTTTT
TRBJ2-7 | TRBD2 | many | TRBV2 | CASSETSGSSPYEQYF | TGTGCCAGCAGTGAAACTAGCGGGAGTAGCCCCTACGAGCAGTACTTC
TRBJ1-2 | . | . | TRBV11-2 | CASSLEGDGYTF | TGTGCCAGCAGCTTAGAGGGAGACGGCTACACCTTC
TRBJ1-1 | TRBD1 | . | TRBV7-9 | CSSTREQGARTEAFF | TGTTCCAGCACCCGAGAACAGGGGGCGCGTACTGAAGCTTTCTTT
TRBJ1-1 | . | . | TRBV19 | CASSNRLSDTEAFF | TGTGCCAGTAGTAATCGCCTTTCGGACACTGAAGCTTTCTTT
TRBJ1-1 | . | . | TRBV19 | CASSIEGQSYEAFF | TGTGCCAGTAGTATAGAAGGACAGAGCTATGAAGCTTTCTTT
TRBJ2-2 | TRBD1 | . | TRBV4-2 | CASSRLTGGGKIGELFF | TGTGCCAGCAGCCGACTGACAGGGGGAGGGAAGATCGGGGAGCTGTTTTTT
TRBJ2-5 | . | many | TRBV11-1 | CASAQETQYF | TGTGCCAGCGCTCAGGAGACCCAGTACTTC
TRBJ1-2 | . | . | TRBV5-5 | CASSFQQGKDYGYTF | TGTGCCAGCAGCTTTCAACAGGGAAAGGACTATGGCTACACCTTC
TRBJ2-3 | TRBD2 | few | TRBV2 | CASSERVAGGPKDTQYF | TGTGCCAGCAGTGAAAGGGTAGCGGGAGGGCCTAAAGATACGCAGTATTTT
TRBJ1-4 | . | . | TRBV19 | CASSIDLDRNEKLFF | TGTGCCAGTAGTATAGACCTGGACAGAAATGAAAAACTGTTTTTT
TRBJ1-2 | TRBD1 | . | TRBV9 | CASSPGTGVANYGYTF | TGTGCCAGCAGCCCGGGGACAGGGGTAGCTAACTATGGCTACACCTTC
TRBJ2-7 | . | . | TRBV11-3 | CASSLVGLNSYEQYF | TGTGCCAGCAGCTTAGTTGGACTCAACTCCTACGAGCAGTACTTC
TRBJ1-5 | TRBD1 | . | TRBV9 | CASSVGTGSNQPQHF | TGTGCCAGCAGCGTAGGGACAGGTAGCAATCAGCCCCAGCATTTT
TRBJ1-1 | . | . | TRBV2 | CATQGLGNTEAFF | TGTGCCACCCAGGGTCTGGGGAACACTGAAGCTTTCTTT
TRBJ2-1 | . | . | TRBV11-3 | CASSPDRSSYNEQFF | TGTGCCAGCAGCCCTGACAGGAGTTCTTACAATGAGCAGTTCTTC
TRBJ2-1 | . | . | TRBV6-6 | CASRYGSQDNEQFF | TGTGCCAGCAGGTACGGGAGTCAGGACAATGAGCAGTTCTTC
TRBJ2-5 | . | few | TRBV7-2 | CASSRLLAQETQYF | TGTGCCAGCAGCCGTCTGCTAGCGCAGGAGACCCAGTACTTC